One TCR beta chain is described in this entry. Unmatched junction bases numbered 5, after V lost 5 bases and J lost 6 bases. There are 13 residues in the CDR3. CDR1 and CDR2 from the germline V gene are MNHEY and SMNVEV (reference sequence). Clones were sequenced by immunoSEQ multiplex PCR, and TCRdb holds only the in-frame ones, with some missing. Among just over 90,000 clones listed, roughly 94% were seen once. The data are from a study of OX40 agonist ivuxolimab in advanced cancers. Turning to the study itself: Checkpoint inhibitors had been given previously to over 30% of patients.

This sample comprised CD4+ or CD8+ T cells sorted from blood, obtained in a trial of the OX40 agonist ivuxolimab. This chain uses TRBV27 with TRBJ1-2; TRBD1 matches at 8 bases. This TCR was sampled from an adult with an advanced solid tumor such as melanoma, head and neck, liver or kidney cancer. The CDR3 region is CASSLGQGDGYTF. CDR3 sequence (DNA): TGTGCCAGCAGTCTCGGACAGGGTGATGGCTACACCTTC.